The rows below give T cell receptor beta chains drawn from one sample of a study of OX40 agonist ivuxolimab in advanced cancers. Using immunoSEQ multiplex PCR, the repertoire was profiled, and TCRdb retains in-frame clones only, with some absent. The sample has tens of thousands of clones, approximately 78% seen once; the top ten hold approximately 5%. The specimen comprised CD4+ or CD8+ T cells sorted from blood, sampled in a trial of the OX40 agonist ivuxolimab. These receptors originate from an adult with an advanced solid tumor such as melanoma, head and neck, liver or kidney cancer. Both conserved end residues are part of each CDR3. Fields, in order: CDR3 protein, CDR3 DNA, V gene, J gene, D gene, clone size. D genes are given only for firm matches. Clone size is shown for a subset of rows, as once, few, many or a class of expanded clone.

CATGTENQPQHF	TGTGCCACCGGGACAGAGAATCAGCCCCAGCATTTT	TRBV6-5	TRBJ1-5	TRBD1	.
CASSLEVVTGELFF	TGTGCCAGCAGCTTAGAAGTGGTTACCGGGGAGCTGTTTTTT	TRBV11-2	TRBJ2-2	.	.
CASSLESEQYF	TGTGCCAGCAGTTTGGAGTCCGAGCAGTACTTC	TRBV6-6	TRBJ2-7	.	.
CASSPTLAGGEETQYF	TGTGCCAGCAGCCCGACCCTAGCGGGGGGTGAAGAGACCCAGTACTTC	TRBV6-6	TRBJ2-5	TRBD2	.
CASSPRRGAGSNQPQHF	TGTGCCAGCAGCCCGAGGAGAGGGGCGGGAAGCAATCAGCCCCAGCATTTT	TRBV7-3	TRBJ1-5	.	once
CASSRSTDTQYF	TGTGCCAGCAGCCGAAGTACAGATACGCAGTATTTT	TRBV6-5	TRBJ2-3	.	once
CASSAGMHEQYF	TGTGCCAGCTCAGCCGGGATGCACGAGCAGTACTTC	TRBV18	TRBJ2-7	.	.
CASSSGAQSGYTF	TGTGCCAGCAGCTCGGGCGCACAGAGTGGCTACACCTTC	TRBV5-4	TRBJ1-2	.	.
CASRDRALSDTQYF	TGTGCCAGCCGGGACAGGGCTTTGTCAGATACGCAGTATTTT	TRBV19	TRBJ2-3	TRBD1	.
CASSYSTSGTGVHEQYF	TGTGCCAGCAGTTACTCGACCAGCGGGACAGGGGTCCACGAGCAGTACTTC	TRBV27	TRBJ2-7	TRBD1	.
CASSQGGARGTDTQYF	TGCGCCAGCAGCCAAGGGGGGGCACGAGGCACAGATACGCAGTATTTT	TRBV4-1	TRBJ2-3	.	.
CASSLRSNLNTGKLFF	TGTGCCAGCAGTCTTAGAAGCAACTTGAACACCGGGAAGCTGTTTTTT	TRBV11-2	TRBJ2-2	.	.
CASSKGQQREEQYF	TGTGCCAGCAGCAAGGGACAGCAACGAGAGGAGCAGTACTTC	TRBV28	TRBJ2-7	TRBD1	medium-sized
CASSSSSGTGIYEQYF	TGTGCCAGCAGTTCTTCTTCCGGGACAGGGATATACGAGCAGTACTTC	TRBV6-5	TRBJ2-7	TRBD1	.
CASSQDVRGETQYF	TGCGCCAGCAGCCAAGATGTCCGAGGAGAGACCCAGTACTTC	TRBV4-3	TRBJ2-5	.	.
CASSPSSDTEAFF	TGTGCCAGCAGCCCGAGCTCGGACACTGAAGCTTTCTTT	TRBV11-3	TRBJ1-1	.	.
CASNRVAAGGELFF	TGTGCCAGCAACCGAGTAGCGGCCGGCGGGGAGCTGTTTTTT	TRBV9	TRBJ2-2	.	.
CASSSRRRGGTEAFF	TGTGCCAGCAGCTCCAGACGGCGGGGAGGGACTGAAGCTTTCTTT	TRBV7-9	TRBJ1-1	.	.
CASSPGQLYNEQFF	TGTGCCAGCAGCCCTGGACAGCTATACAATGAGCAGTTCTTC	TRBV7-9	TRBJ2-1	.	.
CASSLWTSGSYEQYF	TGCGCCAGCAGCCTTTGGACTAGCGGGAGCTACGAGCAGTACTTC	TRBV5-1	TRBJ2-7	TRBD2	.
CASSSDHSLKETQYF	TGTGCCAGCAGCTCGGACCACTCGTTAAAGGAGACCCAGTACTTC	TRBV6-5	TRBJ2-5	.	.
CASSLVRGGGYEQYF	TGTGCCAGCAGCTTAGTACGCGGCGGGGGGTACGAGCAGTACTTC	TRBV11-2	TRBJ2-7	TRBD2	.
CAIPDRGRRSSF	TGTGCCATCCCGGACAGGGGGCGGCGAAGTAGCTTC	TRBV19	TRBJ2-7	TRBD1	.
CASSSRYGQGRPETQYF	TGCGCCAGCAGCTCCCGATACGGACAGGGGCGCCCCGAGACCCAGTACTTC	TRBV5-1	TRBJ2-5	TRBD1	.
CASRLSGGKTYEQYF	TGTGCCAGCAGACTCAGCGGGGGGAAGACCTACGAGCAGTACTTC	TRBV27	TRBJ2-7	TRBD2	once
CASSLDSEKLFF	TGTGCCAGCAGCCTGGACAGTGAAAAACTGTTTTTT	TRBV5-4	TRBJ1-4	.	.
CATSRGGDRQSGEAFF	TGTGCCACCAGCAGAGGAGGGGATAGACAGTCCGGTGAAGCTTTCTTT	TRBV15	TRBJ1-1	.	.
CASIGQYTEAFF	TGTGCCAGCATCGGGCAGTACACTGAAGCTTTCTTT	TRBV28	TRBJ1-1	.	.
CASSSMGLVTGELFF	TGTGCCAGCAGCTCTATGGGACTTGTCACCGGGGAGCTGTTTTTT	TRBV2	TRBJ2-2	.	once
CASSQGTSGSLRNNEQFF	TGCGCCAGCAGCCAAGGTACTAGCGGGAGCCTTCGTAACAATGAGCAGTTCTTC	TRBV4-1	TRBJ2-1	TRBD2	.
CASSDNRRQGGSYPYEQYF	TGTGCCAGCAGTGATAACAGGAGGCAGGGCGGGAGCTACCCCTACGAGCAGTACTTC	TRBV2	TRBJ2-7	TRBD2	.
CASSTRLVDEQFF	TGTGCCAGCAGCACCCGACTAGTGGATGAGCAGTTCTTC	TRBV27	TRBJ2-1	.	.
CASSRTSQETQYF	TGTGCCAGCAGTAGGACTAGCCAAGAGACCCAGTACTTC	TRBV2	TRBJ2-5	TRBD2	.
CASSTSGNQPQHF	TGTGCCAGCAGCACTTCAGGCAATCAGCCCCAGCATTTT	TRBV11-2	TRBJ1-5	.	.
CSVRGGTSRNTEAFF	TGCAGCGTTCGAGGGGGCACCTCGAGGAACACTGAAGCTTTCTTT	TRBV29-1	TRBJ1-1	TRBD1	.
CASSLRTGSSNEKLFF	TGTGCCAGCAGTTTGCGGACAGGGTCGTCTAATGAAAAACTGTTTTTT	TRBV27	TRBJ1-4	TRBD1	.
CASTLGFVNYGYTF	TGTGCCAGCACCCTGGGTTTTGTTAACTATGGCTACACCTTC	TRBV5-8	TRBJ1-2	.	once
CASSVGGVAGNGDNEQFF	TGTGCCAGCAGCGTAGGAGGGGTAGCGGGTAATGGGGACAATGAGCAGTTCTTC	TRBV9	TRBJ2-1	TRBD2	.
CASSEARVYGYTF	TGTGCCAGCAGTGAAGCGCGGGTTTATGGCTACACCTTC	TRBV6-1	TRBJ1-2	.	.
CASSSGSSRSTYGYTF	TGCGCCAGCAGCAGTGGGAGTTCTCGGTCGACCTATGGCTACACCTTC	TRBV5-1	TRBJ1-2	.	.
CASSYGTRLDGTQYF	TGTGCCAGCAGTTACGGGACTAGGCTGGATGGTACCCAGTACTTC	TRBV6-5	TRBJ2-5	TRBD2	.
CASSLEAVVGTDTQYF	TGCGCCAGCAGCCTAGAGGCGGTGGTGGGCACAGATACGCAGTATTTT	TRBV5-1	TRBJ2-3	.	.
CASSWNPGTKNEQFF	TGTGCCAGCAGCTGGAATCCCGGGACTAAAAATGAGCAGTTCTTC	TRBV7-9	TRBJ2-1	TRBD2	.
CSVDRRGRTEAFF	TGCAGCGTTGACCGCAGGGGGAGAACTGAAGCTTTCTTT	TRBV29-1	TRBJ1-1	TRBD1	.
CASSLVRRGEQYF	TGTGCCAGCAGCTTAGTACGTAGGGGGGAGCAGTACTTC	TRBV11-2	TRBJ2-7	.	few
CASRGTGGDYGYTF	TGTGCCAGTAGAGGGACAGGGGGGGACTATGGCTACACCTTC	TRBV19	TRBJ1-2	TRBD1	.
CASSSDGEQYF	TGTGCCAGCAGCTCGGACGGAGAGCAGTACTTC	TRBV11-3	TRBJ2-5	.	once
CASSDHRYPREKLFF	TGCGCCAGCAGTGACCACAGGTACCCTCGAGAAAAACTGTTTTTT	TRBV10-1	TRBJ1-4	.	many
CASSFDMGDYGYTF	TGTGCCAGCAGCTTTGATATGGGGGACTATGGCTACACCTTC	TRBV5-4	TRBJ1-2	.	.
CASSLDGLAVQSSYNEQFF	TGTGCCAGCAGCTTAGATGGACTAGCGGTGCAAAGCTCCTACAATGAGCAGTTCTTC	TRBV7-2	TRBJ2-1	TRBD2	.
CASSLDPGTGGSDEQFF	TGCGCCAGCAGCTTAGACCCCGGGACAGGGGGGTCCGATGAGCAGTTCTTC	TRBV5-1	TRBJ2-1	TRBD1	.
CASSAWGEAFF	TGTGCCAGCAGCGCTTGGGGGGAAGCTTTCTTT	TRBV7-2	TRBJ1-1	.	.
CASSLRADRNSPLHF	TGCGCCAGCAGCTTGAGGGCGGACCGAAATTCACCCCTCCACTTT	TRBV5-1	TRBJ1-6	.	.
CASSEQGHYGYTF	TGTGCCAGCAGCGAACAGGGACACTATGGCTACACCTTC	TRBV2	TRBJ1-2	.	.
CASSLGLAVNTGELFF	TGTGCCAGCAGCTTGGGACTAGCGGTTAACACCGGGGAGCTGTTTTTT	TRBV5-4	TRBJ2-2	TRBD2	.
CASRPGWGSYYGYTF	TGTGCCAGCAGGCCCGGATGGGGTAGCTATTATGGCTACACCTTC	TRBV27	TRBJ1-2	.	.
CASSQSTGRNQPQHF	TGTGCCAGCAGCCAATCGACAGGGAGAAATCAGCCCCAGCATTTT	TRBV16	TRBJ1-5	TRBD1	.
CASSLRVGFYGYTF	TGTGCCAGCAGCTTACGCGTAGGGTTCTATGGCTACACCTTC	TRBV7-8	TRBJ1-2	.	few